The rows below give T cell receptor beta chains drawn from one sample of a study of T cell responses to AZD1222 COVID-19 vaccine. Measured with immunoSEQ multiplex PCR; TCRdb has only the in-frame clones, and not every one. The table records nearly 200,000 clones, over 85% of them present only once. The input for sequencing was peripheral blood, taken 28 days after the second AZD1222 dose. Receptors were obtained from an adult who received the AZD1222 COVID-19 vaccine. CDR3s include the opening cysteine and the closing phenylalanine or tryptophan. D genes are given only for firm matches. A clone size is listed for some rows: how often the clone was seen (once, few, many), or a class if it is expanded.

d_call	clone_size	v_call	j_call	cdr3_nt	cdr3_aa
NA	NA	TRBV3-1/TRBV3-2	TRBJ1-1	TGTGCCAGCAGCCAAGGGGGGAGAGGGGAAGCTTTCTTT	CASSQGGRGEAFF
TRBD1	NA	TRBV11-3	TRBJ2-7	TGTGCCAGCAGCTTAGAGGGGACAGGGGTCTACGAGCAGTACTTC	CASSLEGTGVYEQYF
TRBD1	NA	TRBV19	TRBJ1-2	TGTGCCAGTAATCCGGGCCGACAGGGGGTTATGAACTATGGCTACACCTTC	CASNPGRQGVMNYGYTF
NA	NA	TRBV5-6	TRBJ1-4	TGTGCCAGCAGCCCTCAACCCCGACTTAGTAATGAAAAACTGTTTTTT	CASSPQPRLSNEKLFF
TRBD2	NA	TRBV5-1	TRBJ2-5	TGCGCCAGCAGCTTGGGGACTAGCGGGGGGGCCTTTCGGGAGACCCAGTACTTC	CASSLGTSGGAFRETQYF
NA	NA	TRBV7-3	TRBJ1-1	TGTGCCAGCAGCTTGAGCATGAACACTGAAGCTTTCTTT	CASSLSMNTEAFF
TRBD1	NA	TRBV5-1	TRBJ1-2	TGCGCCAGCAGCTTGGGGGACAGGGTTGGTGGCTACACCTTC	CASSLGDRVGGYTF
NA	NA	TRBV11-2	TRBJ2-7	TGTGCCAGCAGCTTAGAGACCAGTTACTACGAGCAGTACTTC	CASSLETSYYEQYF
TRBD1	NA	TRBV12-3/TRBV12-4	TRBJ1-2	TGTGCCAGCAGATACTCAGGGGGCTATGGCTACACCTTC	CASRYSGGYGYTF
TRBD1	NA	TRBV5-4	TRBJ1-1	TGTGCCGGCACCTTTCCAGGGGGCGGCACTGAAGCTTTCTTT	CAGTFPGGGTEAFF
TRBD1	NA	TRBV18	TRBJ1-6	TGTGCCAGCTCAAAGGTGACAGGGACCATTAAAGACTCCTATAATTCACCCCTCCACTTT	CASSKVTGTIKDSYNSPLHF
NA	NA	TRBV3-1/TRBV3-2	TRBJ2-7	TGTGCCAGCAGTTTCACTAGCGAGCAGTACTTC	CASSFTSEQYF
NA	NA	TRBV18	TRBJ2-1	TGTGCCAGCTCACGTGGGCAGCCCAGCTCCTACAATGAGCAGTTCTTC	CASSRGQPSSYNEQFF
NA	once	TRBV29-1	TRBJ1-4	TGCAGCGCCACCTCGAGGGGGACACTTAATGAAAAACTGTTTTTT	CSATSRGTLNEKLFF
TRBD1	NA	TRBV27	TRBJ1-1	TGTGCCAGCAGTTCGTCAGGGGGCGGGCGGGCTGAAGCTTTCTTT	CASSSSGGGRAEAFF
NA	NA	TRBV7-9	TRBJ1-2	TGTGCCAGCAGCTTAGGGGGAGGGTCGTTCTATGGCTACACCTTC	CASSLGGGSFYGYTF
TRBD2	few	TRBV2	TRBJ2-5	TGTGCCAGCAGTGCGTCCGGGACTAGCGGGGGGAAGACCCAGTACTTC	CASSASGTSGGKTQYF
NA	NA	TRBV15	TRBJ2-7	TGTGCCACCAGCATCCGGACGGGGGAGCAGTACTTC	CATSIRTGEQYF
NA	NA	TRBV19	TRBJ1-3	TGTGCCAGTAGACCAGACCCAGTAGGAAACACCATATATTTT	CASRPDPVGNTIYF
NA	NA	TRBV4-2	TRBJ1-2	TGTGCCAGCAGCCAAGTTTCAGGAGCTAACTATGGCTACACCTTC	CASSQVSGANYGYTF
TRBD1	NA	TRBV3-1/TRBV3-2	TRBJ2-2	TGTGCCAGCAGTGCTGGGACAGGGAACACCGGGGAGCTGTTTTTT	CASSAGTGNTGELFF
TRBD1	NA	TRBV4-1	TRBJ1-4	TGCGCCAGCAGCCTAGGGACGGGACAGGGGGTTATTTTGGCTAATGAAAAACTGTTTTTT	CASSLGTGQGVILANEKLFF
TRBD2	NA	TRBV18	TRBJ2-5	TGTGCCAGCTCACCAGTGAATAGCGGGGAGACCCAGTACTTC	CASSPVNSGETQYF
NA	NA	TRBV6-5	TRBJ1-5	TGTGCCAGTGGGCCGGGTGGCACTCAGCCCCAGCATTTT	CASGPGGTQPQHF
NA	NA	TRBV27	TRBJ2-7	TGTGCCAGCAGTTTCGAGGGATGGGGCTACGAGCAGTACTTC	CASSFEGWGYEQYF
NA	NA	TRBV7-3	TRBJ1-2	TGTGCCAGCAGCTCCACCCGAGAGGATGGCTACACCTTC	CASSSTREDGYTF
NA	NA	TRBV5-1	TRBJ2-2	TGCGCCAGCAGCTTGTTGGCAGGGGACGGCGGGGAGCTGTTTTTT	CASSLLAGDGGELFF
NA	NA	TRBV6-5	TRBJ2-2	TGTGCCAGCAGCCTCGACAGGATCGCCGGGGAGCTGTTTTTT	CASSLDRIAGELFF
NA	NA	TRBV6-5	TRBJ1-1	TGTGCCAGCAGGTCGACAGTGAACACTGAAGCTTTCTTT	CASRSTVNTEAFF
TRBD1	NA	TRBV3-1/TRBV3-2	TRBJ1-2	TGTGCCAGCAGCCATTCGGGACAGGGCTATGGCTACACCTTC	CASSHSGQGYGYTF
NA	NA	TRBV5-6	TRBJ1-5	TGTGCCAGCTCTTCGGGGGGAGATCAGCCCCAGCATTTT	CASSSGGDQPQHF
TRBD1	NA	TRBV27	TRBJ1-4	TGTGCCAGCAGTCCCGGGACAGGGCTTGCCCCCAATGAAAAACTGTTTTTT	CASSPGTGLAPNEKLFF
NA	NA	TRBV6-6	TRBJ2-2	TGTGCCAGCGCCATAGGGACTGCATCGAACACCGGGGAGCTGTTTTTT	CASAIGTASNTGELFF
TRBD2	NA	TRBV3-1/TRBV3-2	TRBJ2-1	TGTGCCAGCGGAGGACTAGCGGGCTACAATGAGCAGTTCTTC	CASGGLAGYNEQFF
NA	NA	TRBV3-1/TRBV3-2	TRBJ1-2	TGTGCCAGCAGCCAGTCAGAGTCGTCCTGGGGCTACACCTTC	CASSQSESSWGYTF
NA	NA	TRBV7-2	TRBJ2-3	TGTGCCAGCAGCTTAGGGCAGGGCACAGATACGCAGTATTTT	CASSLGQGTDTQYF
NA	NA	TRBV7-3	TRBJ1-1	TGTGCCAGCAGCCTCGACAGGTACACTGAAGCTTTCTTT	CASSLDRYTEAFF
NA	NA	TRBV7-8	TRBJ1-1	TGTGCCAGCAGCTTAGGCCTGGGGACTGAAGCTTTCTTT	CASSLGLGTEAFF
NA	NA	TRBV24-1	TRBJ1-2	TGTGCCACCCAGGATAACTATGGCTACACCTTC	CATQDNYGYTF
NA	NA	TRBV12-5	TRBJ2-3	TGTGCTAGTGGCCAGGGGACTAGCACAGATACGCAGTATTTT	CASGQGTSTDTQYF
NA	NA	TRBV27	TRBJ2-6	TGTGCCAGCAGAGCACGTCCTGGGGCCAACGTCCTGACTTTC	CASRARPGANVLTF
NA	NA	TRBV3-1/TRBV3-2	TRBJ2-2	TGTGCCAGCAGCCACGACGGGGGAACCGGGGAGCTGTTTTTT	CASSHDGGTGELFF
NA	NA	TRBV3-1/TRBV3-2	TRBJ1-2	TGTGCCAGCAGCCAAGATTTACCTTATGGCTACACCTTC	CASSQDLPYGYTF
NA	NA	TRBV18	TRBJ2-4	TGTGCCAGCTCACCACCCACTCAAAACATTCAGTACTTC	CASSPPTQNIQYF
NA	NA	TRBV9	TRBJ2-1	TGTGCCAGCAGCGTAACCTTAGAAAGGTACAATGAGCAGTTCTTC	CASSVTLERYNEQFF
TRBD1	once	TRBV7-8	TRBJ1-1	TGTGCCAGCAGCTCAAGGACAGGGGGCACTGAAGCTTTCTTT	CASSSRTGGTEAFF
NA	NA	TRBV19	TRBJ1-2	TGTGCCAGTAGCCCGAACCTTCTCGGGGGCTACACCTTC	CASSPNLLGGYTF
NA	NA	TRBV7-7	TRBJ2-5	TGTGCCAGCAGCTCGGCACTAGGAGAGACCCAGTACTTC	CASSSALGETQYF
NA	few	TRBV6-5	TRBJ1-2	TGTGCCAGCAGTTACGATGGCAGAGAAATATATGGCTACACCTTC	CASSYDGREIYGYTF
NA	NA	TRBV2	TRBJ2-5	TGTGCCAGCAACACGTACCAAGAGACCCAGTACTTC	CASNTYQETQYF
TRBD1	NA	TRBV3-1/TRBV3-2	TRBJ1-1	TGTGCCAGCAGCCAGGACAGGGCTGAAGCTTTCTTT	CASSQDRAEAFF
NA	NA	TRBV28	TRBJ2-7	TGTGCCAGCAGTCTCCCCCCCGGCAGCAAATTTTCCTACGAGCAGTACTTC	CASSLPPGSKFSYEQYF